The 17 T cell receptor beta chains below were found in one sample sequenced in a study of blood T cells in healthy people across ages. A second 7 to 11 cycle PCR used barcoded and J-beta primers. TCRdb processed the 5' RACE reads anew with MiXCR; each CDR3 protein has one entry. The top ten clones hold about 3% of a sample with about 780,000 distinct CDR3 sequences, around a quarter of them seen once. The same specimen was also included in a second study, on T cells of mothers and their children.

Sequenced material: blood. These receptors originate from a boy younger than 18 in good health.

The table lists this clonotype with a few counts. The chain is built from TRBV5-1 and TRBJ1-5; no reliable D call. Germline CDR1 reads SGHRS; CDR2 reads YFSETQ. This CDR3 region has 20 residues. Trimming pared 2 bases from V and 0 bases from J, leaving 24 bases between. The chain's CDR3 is CASSFVCPQRIFYSNQPQHF. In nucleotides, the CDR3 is TGCGCCAGCAGCTTTGTGTGCCCACAGAGAATCTTTTATAGCAATCAGCCCCAGCATTTT. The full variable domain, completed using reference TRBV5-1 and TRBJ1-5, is KAGVTQTPRYLIKTRGQQVTLSCSPISGHRSVSWYQQTPGQGLQFLFEYFSETQRNKGNFPGRFSGRQFSNSRSEMNVSTLELGDSALYLCASSFVCPQRIFYSNQPQHFGDGTRLSIL.

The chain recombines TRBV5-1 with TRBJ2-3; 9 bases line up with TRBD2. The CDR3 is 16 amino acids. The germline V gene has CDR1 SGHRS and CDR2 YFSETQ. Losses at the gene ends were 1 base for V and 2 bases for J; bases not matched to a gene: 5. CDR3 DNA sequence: TGCGCCAGCAGCTTGAGTAGCGGGGGAACCACAGATACGCAGTATTTT. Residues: CASSLSSGGTTDTQYF. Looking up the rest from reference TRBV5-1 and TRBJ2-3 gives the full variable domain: KAGVTQTPRYLIKTRGQQVTLSCSPISGHRSVSWYQQTPGQGLQFLFEYFSETQRNKGNFPGRFSGRQFSNSRSEMNVSTLELGDSALYLCASSLSSGGTTDTQYFGPGTRLTVL.

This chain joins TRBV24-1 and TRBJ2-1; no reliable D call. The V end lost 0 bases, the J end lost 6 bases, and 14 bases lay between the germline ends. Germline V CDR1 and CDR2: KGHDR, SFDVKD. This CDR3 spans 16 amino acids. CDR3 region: CATSDLYSSRSNEQFF. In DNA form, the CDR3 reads TGTGCCACCAGTGATTTGTACTCCTCCCGAAGCAATGAGCAGTTCTTC.

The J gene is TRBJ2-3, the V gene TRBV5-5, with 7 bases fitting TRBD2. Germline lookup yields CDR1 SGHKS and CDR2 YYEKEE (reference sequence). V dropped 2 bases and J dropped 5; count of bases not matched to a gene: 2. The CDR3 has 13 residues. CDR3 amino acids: CASSFREGDTQYF. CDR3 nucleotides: TGTGCCAGCAGCTTTAGGGAGGGAGATACGCAGTATTTT.

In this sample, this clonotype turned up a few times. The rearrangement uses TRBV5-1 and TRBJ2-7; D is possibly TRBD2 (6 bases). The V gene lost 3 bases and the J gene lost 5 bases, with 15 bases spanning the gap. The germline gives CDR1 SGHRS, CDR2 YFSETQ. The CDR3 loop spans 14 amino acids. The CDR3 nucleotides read TGCGCCAGCAGCTCCCGGGACTTCGATGACGAGCAGTACTTC. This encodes CASSSRDFDDEQYF.

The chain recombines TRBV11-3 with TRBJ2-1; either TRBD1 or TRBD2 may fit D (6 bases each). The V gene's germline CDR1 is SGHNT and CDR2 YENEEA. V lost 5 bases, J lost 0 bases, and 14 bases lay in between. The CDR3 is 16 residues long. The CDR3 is CASSKEGGSSYNEQFF. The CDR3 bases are TGTGCCAGCAGCAAAGAGGGGGGTAGCTCCTACAATGAGCAGTTCTTC.

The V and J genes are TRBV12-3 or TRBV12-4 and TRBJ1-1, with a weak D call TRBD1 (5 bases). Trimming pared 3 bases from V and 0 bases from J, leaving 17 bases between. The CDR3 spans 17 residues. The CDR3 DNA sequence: TGTGCCAGCAGTTTCGGGGGGGGGACCACGATGAACACTGAAGCTTTCTTT. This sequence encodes CASSFGGGTTMNTEAFF.

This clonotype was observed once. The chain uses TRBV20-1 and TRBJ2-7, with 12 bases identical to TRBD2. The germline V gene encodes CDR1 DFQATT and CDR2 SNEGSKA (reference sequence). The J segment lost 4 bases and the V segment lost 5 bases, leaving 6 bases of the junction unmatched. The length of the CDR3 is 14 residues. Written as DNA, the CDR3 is TGCAGTGCTGGCGGGACTAGCGGGTTTTACGAGCAGTACTTC. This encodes CSAGGTSGFYEQYF.

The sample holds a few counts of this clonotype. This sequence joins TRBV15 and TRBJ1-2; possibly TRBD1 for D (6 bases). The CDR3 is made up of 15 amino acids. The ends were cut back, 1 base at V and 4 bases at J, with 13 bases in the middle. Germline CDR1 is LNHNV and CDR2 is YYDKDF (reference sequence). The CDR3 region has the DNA TGTGCCACCAGCAGAGGCCGGGGGGGCGGCTATGGCTACACCTTC. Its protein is CATSRGRGGGYGYTF. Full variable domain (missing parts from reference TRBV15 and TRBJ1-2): DAMVIQNPRYQVTQFGKPVTLSCSQTLNHNVMYWYQQKSSQAPKLLFHYYDKDFNNEADTPDNFQSRRPNTSFCFLDIRSPGLGDTAMYLCATSRGRGGGYGYTFGSGTRLTVV.

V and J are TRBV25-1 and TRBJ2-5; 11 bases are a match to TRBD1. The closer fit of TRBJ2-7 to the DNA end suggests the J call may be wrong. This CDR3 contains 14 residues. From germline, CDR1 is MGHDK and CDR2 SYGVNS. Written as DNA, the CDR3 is TGTGCCAGCAGAAGGACAGGGGGCGCCCACGAGCAGTACTTC. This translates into CASRRTGGAHEQYF.

The CDR3 bases are TGTGCCAGCACCCAAGGGCTAGGGGGGACCCAGTACTTC. Protein: CASTQGLGGTQYF. The chain is built from TRBV12-3 or TRBV12-4 and TRBJ2-5, with TRBD1 as a possible D gene (6 bases). The CDR3 has 13 residues. The ends were cut back, 7 bases at V and 7 bases at J, with 16 bases in the middle.

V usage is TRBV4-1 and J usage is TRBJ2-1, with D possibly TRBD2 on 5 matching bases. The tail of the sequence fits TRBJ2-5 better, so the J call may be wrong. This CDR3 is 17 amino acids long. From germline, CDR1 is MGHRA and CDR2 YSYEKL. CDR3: CASSQDLRAAPRETQYF. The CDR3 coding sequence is TGCGCCAGCAGCCAAGATTTGAGAGCGGCCCCCCGAGAGACCCAGTACTTC.

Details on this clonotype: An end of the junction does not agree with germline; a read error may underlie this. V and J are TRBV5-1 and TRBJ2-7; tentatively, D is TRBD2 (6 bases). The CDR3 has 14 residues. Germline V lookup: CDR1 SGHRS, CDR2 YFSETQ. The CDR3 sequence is CVSSQWTEGYEQYF. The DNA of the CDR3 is TGCGTCAGCAGCCAGTGGACGGAGGGCTACGAGCAGTACTTC.

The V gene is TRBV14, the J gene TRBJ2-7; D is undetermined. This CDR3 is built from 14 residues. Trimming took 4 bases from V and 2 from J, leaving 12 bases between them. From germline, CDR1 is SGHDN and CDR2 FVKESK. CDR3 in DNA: TGTGCCAGCAGCCCCTTTGTGAGCGCCTACGAGCAGTACTTC. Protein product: CASSPFVSAYEQYF.

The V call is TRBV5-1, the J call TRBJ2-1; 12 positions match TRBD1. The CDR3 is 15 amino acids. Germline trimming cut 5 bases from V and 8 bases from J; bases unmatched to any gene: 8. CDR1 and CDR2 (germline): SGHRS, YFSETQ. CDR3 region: CASRPGTGGLYEQFF. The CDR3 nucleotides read TGCGCCAGCAGACCCGGGACAGGGGGCTTGTATGAGCAGTTCTTC.

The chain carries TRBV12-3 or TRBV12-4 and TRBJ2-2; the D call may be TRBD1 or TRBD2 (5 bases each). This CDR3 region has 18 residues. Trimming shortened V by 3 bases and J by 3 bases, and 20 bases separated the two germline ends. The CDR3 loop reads CASSFPLKGPTDTGELFF. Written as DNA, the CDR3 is TGTGCCAGCAGTTTCCCTCTAAAGGGACCCACGGACACCGGGGAGCTGTTTTTT.

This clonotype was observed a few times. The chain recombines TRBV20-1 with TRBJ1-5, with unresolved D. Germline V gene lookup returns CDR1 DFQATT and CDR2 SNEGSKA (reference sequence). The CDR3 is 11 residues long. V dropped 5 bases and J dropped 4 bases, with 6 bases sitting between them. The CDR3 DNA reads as TGCAGTGCTCCGACAAATCAGCCCCAGCATTTT. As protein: CSAPTNQPQHF.